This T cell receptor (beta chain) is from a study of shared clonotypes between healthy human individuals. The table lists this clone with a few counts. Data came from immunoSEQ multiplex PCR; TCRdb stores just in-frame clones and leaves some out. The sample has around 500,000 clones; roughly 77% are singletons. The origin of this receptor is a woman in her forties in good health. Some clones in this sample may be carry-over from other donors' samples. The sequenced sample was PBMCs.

The CDR3 spells CASSPRTSGSGEQFF. The CDR3 nucleotides are TGTGCCAGCAGTCCTCGGACTAGCGGGAGCGGTGAGCAGTTCTTC. The rearrangement uses TRBV2 and TRBJ2-1; the match to TRBD2 covers 13 bases. CDR1 is SNHLY and CDR2 is FYNNEI in the germline V gene. The junction had 7 bases not matched to a gene; V was cut back by 5 bases and J by 9 bases. The CDR3 is made up of 15 amino acids.